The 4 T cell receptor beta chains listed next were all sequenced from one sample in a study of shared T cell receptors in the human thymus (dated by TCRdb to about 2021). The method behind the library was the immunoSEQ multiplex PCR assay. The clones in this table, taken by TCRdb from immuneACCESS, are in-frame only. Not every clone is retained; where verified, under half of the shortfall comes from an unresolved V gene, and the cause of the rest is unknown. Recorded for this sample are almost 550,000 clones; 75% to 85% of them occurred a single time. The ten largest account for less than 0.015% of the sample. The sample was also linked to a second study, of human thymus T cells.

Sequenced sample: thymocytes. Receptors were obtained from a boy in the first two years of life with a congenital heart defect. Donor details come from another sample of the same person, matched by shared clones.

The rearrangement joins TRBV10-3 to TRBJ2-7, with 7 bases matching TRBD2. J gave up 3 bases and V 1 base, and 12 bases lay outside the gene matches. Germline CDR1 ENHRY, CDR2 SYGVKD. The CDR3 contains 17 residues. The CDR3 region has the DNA TGTGCCATCAGTGAGTTCCCCCTAGCGGAAGGGATCTACGAGCAGTACTTC. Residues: CAISEFPLAEGIYEQYF.

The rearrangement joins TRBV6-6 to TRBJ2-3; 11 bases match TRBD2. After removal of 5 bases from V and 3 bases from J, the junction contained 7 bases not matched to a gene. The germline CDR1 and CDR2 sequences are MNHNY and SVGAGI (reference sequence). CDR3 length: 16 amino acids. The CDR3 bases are TGTGCCAGCAGTCATCTTAGCGGGAGGGTAACAGATACGCAGTATTTT. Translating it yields CASSHLSGRVTDTQYF.

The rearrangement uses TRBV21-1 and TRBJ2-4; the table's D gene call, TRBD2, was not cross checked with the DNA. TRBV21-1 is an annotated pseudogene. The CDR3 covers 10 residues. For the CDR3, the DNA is TGTGCCAGCAGCAAAGGAAACGGTCACTTC. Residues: CASSKGNGHF.

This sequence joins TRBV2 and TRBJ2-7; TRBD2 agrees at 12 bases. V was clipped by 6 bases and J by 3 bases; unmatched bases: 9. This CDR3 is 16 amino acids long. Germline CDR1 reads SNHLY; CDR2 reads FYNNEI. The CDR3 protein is CASRRHGLAGNYEQYF. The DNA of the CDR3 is TGTGCCAGCAGGAGACATGGACTAGCGGGAAACTACGAGCAGTACTTC.